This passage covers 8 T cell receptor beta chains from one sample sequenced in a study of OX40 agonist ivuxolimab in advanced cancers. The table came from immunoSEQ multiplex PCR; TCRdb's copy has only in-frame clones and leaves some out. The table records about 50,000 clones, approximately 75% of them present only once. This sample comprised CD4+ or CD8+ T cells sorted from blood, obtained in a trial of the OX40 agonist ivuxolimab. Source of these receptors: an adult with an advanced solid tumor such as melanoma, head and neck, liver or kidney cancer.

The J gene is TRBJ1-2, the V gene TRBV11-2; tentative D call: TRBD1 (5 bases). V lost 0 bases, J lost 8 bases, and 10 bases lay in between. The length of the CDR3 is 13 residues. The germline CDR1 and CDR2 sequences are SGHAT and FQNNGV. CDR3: CASSLDPSGGYTF. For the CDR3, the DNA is TGTGCCAGCAGCTTAGATCCTTCAGGGGGCTACACCTTC.

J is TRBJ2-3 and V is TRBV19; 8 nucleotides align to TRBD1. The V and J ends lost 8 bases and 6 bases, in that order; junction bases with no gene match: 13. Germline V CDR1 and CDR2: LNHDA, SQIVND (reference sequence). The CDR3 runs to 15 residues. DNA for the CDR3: TGTGCCAGTGGACAGGGAGCCGGAGGAGGCGATACGCAGTATTTT. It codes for CASGQGAGGGDTQYF.

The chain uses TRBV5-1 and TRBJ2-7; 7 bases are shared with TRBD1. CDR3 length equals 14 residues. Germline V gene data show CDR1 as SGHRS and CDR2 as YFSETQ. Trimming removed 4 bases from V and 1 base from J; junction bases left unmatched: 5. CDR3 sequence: CASSQGQRSYEQYF. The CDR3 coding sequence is TGCGCCAGCAGCCAGGGACAGCGGTCCTACGAGCAGTACTTC.

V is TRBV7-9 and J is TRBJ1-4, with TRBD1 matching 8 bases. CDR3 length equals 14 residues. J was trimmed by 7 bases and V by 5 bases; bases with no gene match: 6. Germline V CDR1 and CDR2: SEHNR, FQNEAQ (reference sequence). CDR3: CASSPGQGGEKLFF. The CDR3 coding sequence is TGTGCCAGCAGCCCCGGACAGGGTGGTGAAAAACTGTTTTTT.

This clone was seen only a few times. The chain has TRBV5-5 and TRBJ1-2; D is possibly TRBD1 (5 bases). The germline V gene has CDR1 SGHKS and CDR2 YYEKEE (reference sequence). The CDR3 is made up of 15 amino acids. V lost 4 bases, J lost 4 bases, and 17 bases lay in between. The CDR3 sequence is CASSPASGISYGYTF. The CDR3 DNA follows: TGTGCCAGCAGCCCCGCTTCAGGGATATCCTATGGCTACACCTTC.

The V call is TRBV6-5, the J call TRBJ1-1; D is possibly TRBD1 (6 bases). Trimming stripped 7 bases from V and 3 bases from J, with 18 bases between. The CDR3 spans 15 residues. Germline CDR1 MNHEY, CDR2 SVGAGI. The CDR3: CASNGAGAGDTEAFF. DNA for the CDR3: TGTGCCAGCAATGGGGCAGGGGCTGGGGACACTGAAGCTTTCTTT.

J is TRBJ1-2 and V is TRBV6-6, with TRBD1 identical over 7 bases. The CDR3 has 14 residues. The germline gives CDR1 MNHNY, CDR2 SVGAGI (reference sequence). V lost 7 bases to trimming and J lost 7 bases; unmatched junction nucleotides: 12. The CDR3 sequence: CASIRQGPYGGYTF. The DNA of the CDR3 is TGTGCCAGCATCAGACAGGGCCCTTATGGTGGCTACACCTTC.

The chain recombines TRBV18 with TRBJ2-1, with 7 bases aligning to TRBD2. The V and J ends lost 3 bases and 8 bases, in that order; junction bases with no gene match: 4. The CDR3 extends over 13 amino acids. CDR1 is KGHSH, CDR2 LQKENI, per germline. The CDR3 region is CASSPGGTDEQFF. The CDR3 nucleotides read TGTGCCAGCTCACCGGGAGGGACCGATGAGCAGTTCTTC.